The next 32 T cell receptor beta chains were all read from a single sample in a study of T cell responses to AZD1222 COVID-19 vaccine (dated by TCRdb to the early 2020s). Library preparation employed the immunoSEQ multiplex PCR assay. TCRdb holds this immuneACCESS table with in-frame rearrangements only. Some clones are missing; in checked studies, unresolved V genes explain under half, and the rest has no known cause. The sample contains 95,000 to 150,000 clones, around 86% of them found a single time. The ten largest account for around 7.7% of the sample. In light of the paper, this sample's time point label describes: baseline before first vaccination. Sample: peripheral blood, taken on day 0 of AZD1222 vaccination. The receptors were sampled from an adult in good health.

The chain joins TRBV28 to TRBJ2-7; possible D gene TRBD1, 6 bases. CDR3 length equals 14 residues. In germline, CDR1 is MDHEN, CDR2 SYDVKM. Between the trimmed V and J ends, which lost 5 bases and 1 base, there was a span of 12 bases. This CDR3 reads CASSKNRVSYEQYF. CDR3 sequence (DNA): TGTGCCAGCAGTAAAAACAGGGTTTCCTACGAGCAGTACTTC.

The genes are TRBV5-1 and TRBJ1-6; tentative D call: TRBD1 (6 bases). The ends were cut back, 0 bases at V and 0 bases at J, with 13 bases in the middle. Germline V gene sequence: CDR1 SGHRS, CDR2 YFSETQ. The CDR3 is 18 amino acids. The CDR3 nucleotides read TGCGCCAGCAGCTTGGAACAGGGCCAGAGCTCCTATAATTCACCCCTCCACTTT. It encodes CASSLEQGQSSYNSPLHF.

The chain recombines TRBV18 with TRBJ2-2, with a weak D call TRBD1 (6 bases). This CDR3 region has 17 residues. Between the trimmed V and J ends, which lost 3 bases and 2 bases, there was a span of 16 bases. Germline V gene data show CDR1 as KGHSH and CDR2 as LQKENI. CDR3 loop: CASSPPSRGENTGELFF. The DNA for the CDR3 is TGTGCCAGCTCACCTCCCAGCAGGGGCGAAAACACCGGGGAGCTGTTTTTT.

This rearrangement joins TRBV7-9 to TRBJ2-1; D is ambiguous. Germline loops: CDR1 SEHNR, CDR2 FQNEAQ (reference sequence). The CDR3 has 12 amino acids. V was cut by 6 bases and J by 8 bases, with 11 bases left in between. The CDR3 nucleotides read TGTGCCAGCAGACCTGGTGGGGATGAGCAGTTCTTC. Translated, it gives CASRPGGDEQFF.

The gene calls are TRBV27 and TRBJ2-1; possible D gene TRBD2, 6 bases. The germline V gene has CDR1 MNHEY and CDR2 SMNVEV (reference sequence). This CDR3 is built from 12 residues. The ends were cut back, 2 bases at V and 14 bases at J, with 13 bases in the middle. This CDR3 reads CASSLPGLSKFF. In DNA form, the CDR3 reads TGTGCCAGCAGTTTACCGGGACTCTCAAAGTTCTTC.

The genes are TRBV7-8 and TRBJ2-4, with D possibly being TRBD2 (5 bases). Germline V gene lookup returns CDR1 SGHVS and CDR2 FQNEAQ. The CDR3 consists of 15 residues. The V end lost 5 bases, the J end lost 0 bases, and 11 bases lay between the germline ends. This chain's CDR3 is CASSKEGLAKNIQYF. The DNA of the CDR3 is TGTGCCAGCAGCAAAGAAGGACTAGCCAAAAACATTCAGTACTTC.

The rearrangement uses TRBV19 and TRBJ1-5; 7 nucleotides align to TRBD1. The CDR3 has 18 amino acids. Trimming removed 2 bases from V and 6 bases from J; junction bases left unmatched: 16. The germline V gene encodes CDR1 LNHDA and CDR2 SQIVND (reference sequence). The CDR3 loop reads CASSILRMDKGAGQPQHF. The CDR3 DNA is TGTGCCAGTAGTATATTAAGAATGGACAAGGGGGCTGGTCAGCCCCAGCATTTT.

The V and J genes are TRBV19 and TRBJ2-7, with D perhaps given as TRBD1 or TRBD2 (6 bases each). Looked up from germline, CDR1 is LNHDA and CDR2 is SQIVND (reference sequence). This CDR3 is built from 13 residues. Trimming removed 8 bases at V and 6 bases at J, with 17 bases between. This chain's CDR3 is CASGVRGASEQYF. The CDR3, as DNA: TGTGCCAGTGGAGTAAGGGGGGCGAGCGAGCAGTACTTC.

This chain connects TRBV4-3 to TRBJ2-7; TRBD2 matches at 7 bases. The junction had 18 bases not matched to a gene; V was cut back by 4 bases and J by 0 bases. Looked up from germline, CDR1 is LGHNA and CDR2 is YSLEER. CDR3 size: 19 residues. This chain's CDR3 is CASSPTYLFTSAYSYEQYF. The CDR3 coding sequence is TGCGCCAGCAGCCCCACGTACCTATTCACTAGCGCCTACTCCTACGAGCAGTACTTC.

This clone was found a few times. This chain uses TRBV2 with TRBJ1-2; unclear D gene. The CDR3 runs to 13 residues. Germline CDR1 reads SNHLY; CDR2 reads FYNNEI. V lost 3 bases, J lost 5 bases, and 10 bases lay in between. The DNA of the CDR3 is TGTGCCAGCAGTGACACTACGGATTATGGCTACACCTTC. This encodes CASSDTTDYGYTF.

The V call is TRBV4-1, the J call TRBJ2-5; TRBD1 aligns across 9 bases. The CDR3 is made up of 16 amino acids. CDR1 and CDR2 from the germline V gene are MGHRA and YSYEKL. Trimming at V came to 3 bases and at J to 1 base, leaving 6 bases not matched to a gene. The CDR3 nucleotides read TGCGCCAGCAGCCATTCCGGGACAGGGATCCAAGAGACCCAGTACTTC. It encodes CASSHSGTGIQETQYF.

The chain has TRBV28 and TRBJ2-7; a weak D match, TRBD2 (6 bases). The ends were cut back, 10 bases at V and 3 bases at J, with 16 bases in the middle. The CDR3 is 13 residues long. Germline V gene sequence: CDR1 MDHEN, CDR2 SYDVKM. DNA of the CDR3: TGTGCCACGGCGGAGGGCCTCGACTACGAGCAGTACTTC. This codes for CATAEGLDYEQYF.

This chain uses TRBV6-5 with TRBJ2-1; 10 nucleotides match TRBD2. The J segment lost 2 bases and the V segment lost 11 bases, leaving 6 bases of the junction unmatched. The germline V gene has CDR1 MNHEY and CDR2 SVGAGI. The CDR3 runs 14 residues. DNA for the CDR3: TGTGCCCTCAGAGCGGGGGGGACCTACAATGAGCAGTTCTTC. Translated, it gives CALRAGGTYNEQFF.

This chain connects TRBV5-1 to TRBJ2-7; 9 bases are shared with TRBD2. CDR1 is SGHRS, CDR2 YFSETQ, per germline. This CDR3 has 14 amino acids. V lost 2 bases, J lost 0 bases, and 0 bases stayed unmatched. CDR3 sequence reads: CASSLAGGSYEQYF. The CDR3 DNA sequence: TGCGCCAGCAGCTTAGCGGGGGGCTCCTACGAGCAGTACTTC.

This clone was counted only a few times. The CDR3: CASSLLTTGTGNSPLHF. The CDR3 DNA reads TGTGCCAGCAGTTTGTTAACCACCGGGACAGGAAATTCACCCCTCCACTTT. The genes are TRBV28 and TRBJ1-6, with 8 nucleotides matching TRBD1. Trimming took 3 bases from V and 7 from J; bases not matched to a gene: 11. Per the germline V gene, CDR1 is MDHEN and CDR2 is SYDVKM. This CDR3 has 17 amino acids.

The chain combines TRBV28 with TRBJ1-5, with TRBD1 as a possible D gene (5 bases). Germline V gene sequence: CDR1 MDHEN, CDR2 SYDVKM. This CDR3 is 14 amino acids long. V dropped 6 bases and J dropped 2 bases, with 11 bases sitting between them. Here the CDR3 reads CASRGGTGNQPQHF. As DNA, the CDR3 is TGTGCCAGCAGGGGGGGTACTGGCAATCAGCCCCAGCATTTT.

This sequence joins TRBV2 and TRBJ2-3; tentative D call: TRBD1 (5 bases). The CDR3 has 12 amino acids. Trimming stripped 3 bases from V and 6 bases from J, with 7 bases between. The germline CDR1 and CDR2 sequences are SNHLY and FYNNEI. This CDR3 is CASSDRGDTQYF. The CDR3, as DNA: TGTGCCAGCAGTGATAGGGGTGATACGCAGTATTTT.

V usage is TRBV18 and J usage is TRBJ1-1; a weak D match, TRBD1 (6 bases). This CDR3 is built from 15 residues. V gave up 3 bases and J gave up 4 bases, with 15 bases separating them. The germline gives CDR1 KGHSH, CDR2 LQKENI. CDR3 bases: TGTGCCAGCTCACCTGGGGACATAGTAAGCACTGAAGCTTTCTTT. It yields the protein CASSPGDIVSTEAFF.

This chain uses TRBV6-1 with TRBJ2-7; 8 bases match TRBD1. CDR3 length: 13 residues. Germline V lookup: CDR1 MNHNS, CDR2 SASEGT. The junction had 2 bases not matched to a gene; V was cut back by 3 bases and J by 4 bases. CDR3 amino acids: CASSDRQGYEQYF. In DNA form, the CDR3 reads TGTGCCAGCAGTGACCGACAGGGGTACGAGCAGTACTTC.

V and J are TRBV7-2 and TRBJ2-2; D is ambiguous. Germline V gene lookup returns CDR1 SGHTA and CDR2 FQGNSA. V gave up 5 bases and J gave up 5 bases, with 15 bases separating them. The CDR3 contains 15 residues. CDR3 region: CASSPTGQITGELFF. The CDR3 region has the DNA TGTGCCAGCAGCCCGACTGGGCAGATAACCGGGGAGCTGTTTTTT.

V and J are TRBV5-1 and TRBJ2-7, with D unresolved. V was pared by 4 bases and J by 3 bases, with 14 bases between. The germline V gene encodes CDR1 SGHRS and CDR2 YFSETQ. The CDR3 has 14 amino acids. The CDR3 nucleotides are TGCGCCAGCAGCCCCCAAGGGCAGGACTACGAGCAGTACTTC. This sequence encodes CASSPQGQDYEQYF.

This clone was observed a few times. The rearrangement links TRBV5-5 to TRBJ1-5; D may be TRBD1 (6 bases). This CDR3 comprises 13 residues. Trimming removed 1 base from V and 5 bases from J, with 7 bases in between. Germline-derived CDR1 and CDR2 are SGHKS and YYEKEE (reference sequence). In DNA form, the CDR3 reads TGTGCCAGCAGCTTGAAGGGGGATCAGCCCCAGCATTTT. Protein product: CASSLKGDQPQHF.

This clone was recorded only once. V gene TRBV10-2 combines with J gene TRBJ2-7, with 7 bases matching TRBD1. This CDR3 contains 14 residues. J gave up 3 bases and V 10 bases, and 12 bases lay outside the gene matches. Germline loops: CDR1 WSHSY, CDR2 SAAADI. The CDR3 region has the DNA TGCGCCACCGACGTCCTTCGGGACAGCTACGAGCAGTACTTC. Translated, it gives CATDVLRDSYEQYF.

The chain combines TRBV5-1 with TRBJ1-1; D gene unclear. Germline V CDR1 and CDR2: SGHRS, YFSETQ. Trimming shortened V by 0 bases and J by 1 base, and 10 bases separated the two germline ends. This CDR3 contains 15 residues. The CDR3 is CASSLGIASNTEAFF. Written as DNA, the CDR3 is TGCGCCAGCAGCTTGGGCATAGCTTCGAACACTGAAGCTTTCTTT.

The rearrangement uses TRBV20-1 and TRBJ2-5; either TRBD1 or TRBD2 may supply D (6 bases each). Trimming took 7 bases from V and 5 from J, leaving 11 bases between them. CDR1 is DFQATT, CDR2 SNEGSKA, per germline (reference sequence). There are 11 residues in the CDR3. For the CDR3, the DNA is TGCAGTGGGCAGGGGAGGGAGACCCAGTACTTC. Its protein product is CSGQGRETQYF.

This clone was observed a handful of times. The CDR3 DNA reads as TGTGCCAGCAGCTTAGGGCGAGCGGGAGCGGTGTGGTACGAGCAGTACTTC. This sequence encodes CASSLGRAGAVWYEQYF. The chain couples TRBV11-2 to TRBJ2-7, with TRBD2 matching over 8 bases. Germline values: CDR1 SGHAT, CDR2 FQNNGV. V lost 1 base, J lost 4 bases, and 12 bases stayed unmatched. The CDR3 sequence is 17 residues long.

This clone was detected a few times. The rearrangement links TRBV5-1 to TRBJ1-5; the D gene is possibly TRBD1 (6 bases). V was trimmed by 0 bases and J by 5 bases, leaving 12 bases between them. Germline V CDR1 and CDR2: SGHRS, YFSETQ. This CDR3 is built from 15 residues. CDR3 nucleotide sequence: TGCGCCAGCAGCTTGGTAGGGGGAAGAGATCAGCCCCAGCATTTT. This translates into CASSLVGGRDQPQHF.

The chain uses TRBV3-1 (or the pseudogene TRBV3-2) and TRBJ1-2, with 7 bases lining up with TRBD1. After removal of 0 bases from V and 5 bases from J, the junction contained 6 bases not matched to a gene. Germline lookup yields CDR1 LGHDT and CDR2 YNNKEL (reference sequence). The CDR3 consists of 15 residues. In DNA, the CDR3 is TGTGCCAGCAGCCAAGAATCTGGCAGGGGGTATGGCTACACCTTC. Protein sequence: CASSQESGRGYGYTF.

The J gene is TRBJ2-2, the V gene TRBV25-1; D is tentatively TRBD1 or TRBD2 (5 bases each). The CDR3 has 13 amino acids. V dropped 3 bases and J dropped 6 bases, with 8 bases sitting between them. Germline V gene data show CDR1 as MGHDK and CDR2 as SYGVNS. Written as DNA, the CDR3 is TGTGCCAGCAGTGATATGGGGGCCGGGGAGCTGTTTTTT. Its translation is CASSDMGAGELFF.

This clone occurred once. The CDR3 DNA is TGTGCCAGCAGTGACGGACATTCAAGGAACACCGGGGAGCTGTTTTTT. Its protein is CASSDGHSRNTGELFF. The chain carries TRBV6-1 and TRBJ2-2; tentative D call: TRBD1 (5 bases). There are 16 residues in the CDR3. CDR1 and CDR2 (germline): MNHNS, SASEGT. V was cut by 3 bases and J by 1 base, with 12 bases left in between.

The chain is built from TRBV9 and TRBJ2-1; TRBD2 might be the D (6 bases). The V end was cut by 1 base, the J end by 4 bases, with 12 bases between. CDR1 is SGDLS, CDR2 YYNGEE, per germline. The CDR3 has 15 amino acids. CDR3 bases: TGTGCCAGCAGCGTATACGGGACTCCGTACAATGAGCAGTTCTTC. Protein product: CASSVYGTPYNEQFF.

CDR3 sequence: CASSLVAGTGGKNIQYF. The CDR3, as DNA: TGTGCCAGCAGCCTTGTCGCCGGGACAGGGGGCAAAAACATTCAGTACTTC. The J gene is TRBJ2-4, the V gene TRBV3-1 (or the pseudogene TRBV3-2), with TRBD1 matching 11 bases. The CDR3 is 17 amino acids. Looked up from germline, CDR1 is LGHDT and CDR2 is YNNKEL (reference sequence). Trimming cost V 4 bases and J 3 bases; bases outside gene matches: 8.